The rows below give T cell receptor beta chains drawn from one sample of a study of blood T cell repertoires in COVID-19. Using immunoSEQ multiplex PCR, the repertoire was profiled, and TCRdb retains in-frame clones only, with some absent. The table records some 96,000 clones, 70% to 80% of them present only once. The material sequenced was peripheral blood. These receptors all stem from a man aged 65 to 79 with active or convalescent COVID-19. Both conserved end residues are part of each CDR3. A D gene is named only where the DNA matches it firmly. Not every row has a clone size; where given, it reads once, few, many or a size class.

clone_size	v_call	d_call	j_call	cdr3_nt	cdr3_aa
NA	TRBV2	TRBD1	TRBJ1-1	TGTGCCAGCAAGGGACAGGACCTTGAAGCTTTCTTT	CASKGQDLEAFF
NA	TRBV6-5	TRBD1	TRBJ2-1	TGTGCCAGCAGTTACCGGGACAGCAATGAGCAGTTCTTC	CASSYRDSNEQFF
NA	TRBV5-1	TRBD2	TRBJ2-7	TGCGCCAGCAGCTTGTCGCCGAGACTAGCATACGAGCAGTACTTC	CASSLSPRLAYEQYF
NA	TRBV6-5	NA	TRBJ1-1	TGTGCCACCAACGGGGGGGGCCGACGAGCTTTCTTT	CATNGGGRRAFF
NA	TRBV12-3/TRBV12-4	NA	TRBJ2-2	TGTGCCAGCAGCCCTCGACTAGATGGGGAGCTGTTTTTT	CASSPRLDGELFF
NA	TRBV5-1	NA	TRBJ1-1	TGCGCCAGCAGCTTGCGGGCTATCGGGCGGGGCCTAATAAACACTGAAGCTTTCTTT	CASSLRAIGRGLINTEAFF
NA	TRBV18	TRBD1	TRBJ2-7	TGTGCCAGCTCTCGGGACAGGGGATCCTACGAGCAGTACTTC	CASSRDRGSYEQYF
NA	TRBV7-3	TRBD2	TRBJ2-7	TGTGCCAGCAGCTTGGGCGGGGGGGCCCCCTACGAGCAGTACTTC	CASSLGGGAPYEQYF
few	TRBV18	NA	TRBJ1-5	TGTGCCAGCTCACCTAATGCACAGGGAAATAATCAGCCCCAGCATTTT	CASSPNAQGNNQPQHF
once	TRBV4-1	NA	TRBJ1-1	TGCGCCAGCAGCCAGGTGGGGCAGTTCGAAGCTTTCTTT	CASSQVGQFEAFF
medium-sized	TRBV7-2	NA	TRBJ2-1	TGTGCCAGCAGCTTAGTTGGACTGCATAAGAGGATGCAGTTCTTC	CASSLVGLHKRMQFF
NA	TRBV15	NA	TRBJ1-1	TGTGCCACCAGCGGCAGGGGAACTGAAGCTTTCTTT	CATSGRGTEAFF
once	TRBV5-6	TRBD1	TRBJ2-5	TGTGCCAGCAGCTTGGTGGGACAGACCCAAGAGACCCAGTACTTC	CASSLVGQTQETQYF
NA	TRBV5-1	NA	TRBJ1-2	TGCGCCAGCAGCTTGGACATCGACGTACAGCTCTACACCTTC	CASSLDIDVQLYTF
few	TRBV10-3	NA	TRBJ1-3	TGTGCCATCAGTGATTTCGGGGGGAAGAGCTCTGGAAACACCATATATTTT	CAISDFGGKSSGNTIYF
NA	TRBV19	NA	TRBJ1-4	TGTGCCAGTAGTATAGAACTGGCCCCTCGGAGTGAAAAACTGTTTTTT	CASSIELAPRSEKLFF
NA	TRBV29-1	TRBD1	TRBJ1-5	TGCAGCGTTGGGGAAGGACAGGGGGATAGCAATCAGCCCCAGCATTTT	CSVGEGQGDSNQPQHF
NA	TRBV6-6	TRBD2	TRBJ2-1	TGTGCCAGCAGTTACGAGGGAGGGAATGAGCAGTTCTTC	CASSYEGGNEQFF
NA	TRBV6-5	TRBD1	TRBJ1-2	TGTGCCAGCAGTTACGAGGGGGCTGTGGGCTACACCTTC	CASSYEGAVGYTF
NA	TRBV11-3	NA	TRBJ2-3	TGTGCCAGCAGCTTAGTTGCGGGGGCGACAGATACGCAGTATTTT	CASSLVAGATDTQYF
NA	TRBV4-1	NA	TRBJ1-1	TGCGCCAGCAGCCAAGAATGGGGGGGGACTGAAGCTTTCTTT	CASSQEWGGTEAFF
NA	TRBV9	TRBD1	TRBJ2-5	TGTGCCAGCAGCGCCGAGGACAGGGGGCCTAAAGAGACCCAGTACTTC	CASSAEDRGPKETQYF
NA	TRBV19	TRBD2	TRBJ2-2	TGTGCCAGTAGTCGCCCGGGGGGGGGCACCGGGGAGCTGTTTTTT	CASSRPGGGTGELFF
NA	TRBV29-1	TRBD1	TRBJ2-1	TGCAGCGTTCGGGACAGTGAGCAGTTCTTC	CSVRDSEQFF
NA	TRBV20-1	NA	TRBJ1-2	TGCAGTGCTGAGAATAATGGCTACACCTTC	CSAENNGYTF
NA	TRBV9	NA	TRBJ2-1	TGTGCCAGCAGCTTAGGACTCTCCTACAATGAGCAGTTCTTC	CASSLGLSYNEQFF
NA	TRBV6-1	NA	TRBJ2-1	TGTGCCAGCAGTGACATTAGGAGGGGGCTTTACAATGAGCAGTTCTTC	CASSDIRRGLYNEQFF
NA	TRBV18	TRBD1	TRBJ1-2	TGTGCCAGCTCACCCCTGGACAGGGGTGGGTATGGCTACACCTTC	CASSPLDRGGYGYTF
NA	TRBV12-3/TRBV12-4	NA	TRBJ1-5	TGTGCCAGCACCACAGGGAACAATCAGCCCCAGCATTTT	CASTTGNNQPQHF
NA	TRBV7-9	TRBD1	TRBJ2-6	TGTGCCAGCAGCTTAGCGGGAGACAGGGTTGGGGCCAACGTCCTGACTTTC	CASSLAGDRVGANVLTF